The entry that follows covers one TCR beta chain sequence. The germline gene is not matched at one end of the junction; a read error may be the cause. This sample stems from a study of T cell responses to AZD1222 COVID-19 vaccine. Libraries were prepared by immunoSEQ multiplex PCR; TCRdb keeps only in-frame clonotypes and omits some of them. The sample has 120,000 or so clones; 65% to 90% are singletons. Pooling covered second doses at about 4 or about 12 weeks. Germline V gene lookup returns CDR1 SSHAT and CDR2 FNYEAQ (reference sequence). The CDR3 has 14 residues. The source is an adult who received the AZD1222 COVID-19 vaccine. This specimen was peripheral blood, taken 28 days after the second AZD1222 dose. The V call is TRBV7-7, the J call TRBJ2-5; TRBD2 might be the D (6 bases). DNA for the CDR3: TGTGCTAGCAGCCTAATGGGGGGTCAAGAGACCCAGTACTTC. Translating it yields CASSLMGGQETQYF.